This TCR beta chain was identified during a study of T cell changes during pregnancy in multiple sclerosis. TCRdb keeps only in-frame clones here, not all; method: immunoSEQ multiplex PCR. The sample shows tens of thousands of clones, about 90% of them seen only once. V lost 3 bases to trimming and J lost 7 bases, with 13 bases between them. This CDR3 has 13 amino acids. Germline CDR1 and CDR2: MGHRA and YSYEKL. The starting material was CD4+ T cells from peripheral blood mononuclear cells, obtained after pregnancy. This clonotype was sampled from a female donor with multiple sclerosis, enrolled in a pregnancy study. The chain uses TRBV4-1 and TRBJ2-7, with D perhaps TRBD2 (5 bases). For the CDR3, the DNA is TGCGCCAGCAGCCATCCGGGAATGGGGGAGCAGTACTTC. It encodes CASSHPGMGEQYF.